This note documents a single TCR beta chain sequence. This specimen comes from a study of shared clonotypes between healthy human individuals. Measured with immunoSEQ multiplex PCR; TCRdb has only the in-frame clones, and not every one. Found here are about 610,000 clones, about 96% of them singletons; the top ten hold approximately 0.057%. The germline V gene has CDR1 SGHRS and CDR2 YFSETQ. The ends lost 2 bases at V and 7 bases at J; junction bases unmatched: 4. The CDR3 length is 14 residues. The chain links TRBV5-1 to TRBJ1-4, with TRBD1 matching 8 bases. The TCR was taken from a woman in her twenties or thirties in good health. The material sequenced was naive CD4+ T cells sorted from blood. Subset in this sample: CD45RA+ positively selected. CDR3 nucleotide sequence: TGCGCCAGCAGCTTCGACAGGGGCGGTGAAAAACTGTTTTTT. This sequence encodes CASSFDRGGEKLFF.